The 5 T cell receptor beta chains in this list originate from one sample, sequenced in a study of blood T cell repertoires in COVID-19. Sequencing used immunoSEQ multiplex PCR; TCRdb keeps in-frame clones, though not all of them. The data contain about 95,000 clones, roughly 80% of them seen just once; the ten biggest clones take up roughly 23%. Input material: peripheral blood. The receptors stem from a man of 80 years or more with active or convalescent COVID-19.

The chain's CDR3 is CASSTRTSGGETQYF. CDR3 DNA sequence: TGTGCCAGTAGTACACGGACTAGCGGGGGAGAGACCCAGTACTTC. The J gene is TRBJ2-5, the V gene TRBV19, with TRBD2 matching 13 bases. V trimming: 4 bases; J trimming: 4 bases; junction bases outside the gene matches: 3. Germline V gives CDR1 LNHDA, CDR2 SQIVND (reference sequence). The CDR3 has 15 amino acids.

The V and J genes are TRBV15 and TRBJ1-5; the match to TRBD1 covers 7 bases. The CDR3 has 17 amino acids. Germline V gene data show CDR1 as LNHNV and CDR2 as YYDKDF (reference sequence). The V segment lost 1 base and the J segment 4 bases; nucleotides outside the gene matches: 10. CDR3 nucleotides: TGTGCCACCAGCAGAGGTCGATACAGGGGTGCAAATCAGCCCCAGCATTTT. This sequence encodes CATSRGRYRGANQPQHF.

The chain joins TRBV10-2 to TRBJ2-7; 9 bases agree with TRBD1. Trimming removed 6 bases from V and 3 bases from J; junction bases left unmatched: 9. CDR1 WSHSY and CDR2 SAAADI come from the germline V gene. The CDR3 contains 15 residues. The CDR3 spells CASRLSGTGSYEQYF. CDR3 nucleotides: TGCGCCAGCAGGCTGTCTGGGACAGGGAGCTACGAGCAGTACTTC.

This chain joins TRBV6-2 or TRBV6-3 and TRBJ1-1, with D possibly TRBD1 on 5 matching bases. V was pared by 2 bases and J by 11 bases, with 9 bases between. Per germline, CDR1 MNHEY and CDR2 SVGEGT. The CDR3 is 11 residues long. Here the CDR3 reads CASSYPRGAFF. The CDR3 DNA sequence: TGTGCCAGCAGTTACCCGCGGGGGGCTTTCTTT.

The J gene is TRBJ2-1, the V gene TRBV18; a possible D gene is TRBD1 (5 bases). CDR1 KGHSH and CDR2 LQKENI come from the germline V gene. This CDR3 contains 15 residues. Trimming cost V 3 bases and J 4 bases, with 13 bases left between them. DNA for the CDR3: TGTGCCAGCTCACCGCGACAGCCCCAATACAATGAGCAGTTCTTC. As protein: CASSPRQPQYNEQFF.